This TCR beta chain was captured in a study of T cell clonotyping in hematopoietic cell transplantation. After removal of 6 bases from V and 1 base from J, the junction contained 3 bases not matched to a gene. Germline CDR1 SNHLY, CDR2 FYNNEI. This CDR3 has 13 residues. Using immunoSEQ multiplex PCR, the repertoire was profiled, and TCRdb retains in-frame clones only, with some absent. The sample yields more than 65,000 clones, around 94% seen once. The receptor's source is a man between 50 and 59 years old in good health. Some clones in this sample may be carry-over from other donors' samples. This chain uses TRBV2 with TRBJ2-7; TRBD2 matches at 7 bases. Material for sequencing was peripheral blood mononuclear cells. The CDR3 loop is CASSREGSYEQYF. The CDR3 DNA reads TGTGCCAGCAGCAGGGAGGGTTCCTACGAGCAGTACTTC.